This T cell receptor beta chain was found in a study of blood T cell dynamics during melanoma immunotherapy. The protocol was immunoSEQ multiplex PCR, while the TCRdb copy is restricted to in-frame clones and leaves out a portion. Among 8,000 to 9,000 clones listed, approximately 90% were seen once. As to time point: week 3, after first cycle of checkpoint inhibitor. At 12 weeks after first infusion, RECIST 1.1 defined response for most patients. Points on this clone: The antigen remains undetermined.

General study findings and limits: It remained unknown if the driving T cell clones were melanoma-specific. At W3, later disease-control patients showed bifurcated PBMC repertoire changes, unlike progressors.

The sample here was blood, taken from a patient treated with checkpoint blockade. This receptor was identified in a human donor with melanoma.

The CDR3 region has the DNA TGCGCCAGCAGTGACAGGACGAATTCCGGGGAGCTGTTTTTT. This gives the protein CASSDRTNSGELFF. The chain links TRBV5-1 to TRBJ2-2, with a possible D match to TRBD1 (6 bases). The CDR3 sequence is 14 residues long. Between the trimmed V and J ends, which lost 5 bases and 6 bases, there was a span of 14 bases. Germline V gene data show CDR1 as SGHRS and CDR2 as YFSETQ.